Following are 2 T cell receptor beta chains from one sample sequenced in a study of cytomegalovirus exposure and HLA in healthy donors. 13 Jbeta primers and 60 Vbeta primers were used for the PCR. TCRdb's table, derived via immunoSEQ multiplex PCR, lists solely in-frame clones and lacks some. The sample includes approximately 79,000 clones. Sequencing was carried out using PBMCs. These TCRs come from a boy aged 5-17 years in good health and CMV-seronegative.

The V call is TRBV27, the J call TRBJ1-2; no clear D. Deletions cut 6 bases from V and 3 bases from J, with 20 bases between. The CDR3 spans 16 residues. Germline assignment: CDR1 MNHEY and CDR2 SMNVEV (reference sequence). The DNA for the CDR3 is TGTGCCAGCAGCCCCCAACTCTCTCTAGCAGACTATGGCTACACCTTC. Amino acids: CASSPQLSLADYGYTF.

The rearrangement links TRBV1 to TRBJ2-7; the D call TRBD2 from the table was never checked on the DNA. TRBV1 is designated a pseudogene. The CDR3 runs to 17 residues. CDR3 region: CTSWGMLAGNSSYEQYF. Written as DNA, the CDR3 is TGCACCAGCTGGGGGATGCTAGCGGGCAATAGCTCCTACGAGCAGTACTTC.